The 13 T cell receptor beta chains in this list originate from one sample, sequenced in a study of identical twins. TCRdb reanalysed the 5' RACE reads using MiXCR and keeps one entry per CDR3 protein. The table lists around 510,000 distinct CDR3 sequences, roughly an eighth of them singletons. The sample was also linked to a second study, of yellow fever vaccine responses in identical twins.

Sequenced: CD4+ T cells sorted from blood. The receptors were gathered from a woman between 18 and 30 years old in good health.

The CDR3: CATRVIGANVLTF. The CDR3 DNA is TGTGCCACTCGCGTCATTGGGGCCAACGTCCTGACTTTC. This sequence joins TRBV19 and TRBJ2-6; no clear D. Per the germline V gene, CDR1 is LNHDA and CDR2 is SQIVND (reference sequence). V was cut by 10 bases and J by 3 bases, with 10 bases left in between. This CDR3 region has 13 residues.

This clonotype was recorded at least ten times. The chain joins TRBV7-2 to TRBJ2-7; D tentatively reads TRBD1 or TRBD2 (5 bases each). This CDR3 contains 16 residues. Germline CDR1 is SGHTA and CDR2 is FQGNSA. With 0 bases removed from V and 5 bases from J, the gap between germline ends came to 17 bases. As DNA, the CDR3 is TGTGCCAGCAGCTTAGCGTTTCGGGGCCTAGGCGACGAGCAGTACTTC. It specifies CASSLAFRGLGDEQYF. The full variable domain, rest sourced from reference TRBV7-2 and TRBJ2-7, is GAGVSQSPSNKVTEKGKDVELRCDPISGHTALYWYRQSLGQGLEFLIYFQGNSAPDKSGLPSDRFSAERTGGSVSTLTIQRTQQEDSAVYLCASSLAFRGLGDEQYFGPGTRLTVT.

The chain carries TRBV7-3 and TRBJ2-2; 12 positions match TRBD2. The CDR3 covers 18 residues. Germline trimming cut 5 bases from V and 1 base from J; bases unmatched to any gene: 8. In germline, CDR1 is SGHTA, CDR2 FQGTGA. The CDR3: CASSAQTGLAGNTGELFF. CDR3 sequence (DNA): TGTGCCAGCAGCGCCCAGACGGGACTAGCGGGGAACACCGGGGAGCTGTTTTTT.

In this sample, this clonotype turned up a few times. This rearrangement joins TRBV10-1 to TRBJ2-7, with D perhaps TRBD1 (6 bases). This CDR3 has 14 amino acids. The germline CDR1 and CDR2 sequences are WNHNN and SYGVQD (reference sequence). Trimming took off 1 base at V and 2 bases at J, with 9 bases between the two ends. For the CDR3, the DNA is TGCGCCAGCAGTGAGTTAGGACAGACCTACGAGCAGTACTTC. Encoded protein: CASSELGQTYEQYF.

The chain's CDR3 is CASSYVPSGAYEQYF. CDR3 in DNA: TGTGCCAGCAGTTACGTGCCTAGCGGGGCCTACGAGCAGTACTTC. The genes are TRBV6-5 and TRBJ2-7, with 9 bases matching TRBD2. The CDR3 covers 15 residues. Germline loops: CDR1 MNHEY, CDR2 SVGAGI. Trimming at V came to 2 bases and at J to 2 bases, leaving 4 bases not matched to a gene.

The chain employs TRBV7-9 and TRBJ2-7; 7 bases are shared with TRBD1. The CDR3 is 14 amino acids. Germline V gene lookup returns CDR1 SEHNR and CDR2 FQNEAQ (reference sequence). J gave up 5 bases and V 0 bases, and 4 bases lay outside the gene matches. CDR3 bases: TGTGCCAGCAGCTTAGCGCGGACAGGTAACGAGCAGTACTTC. It specifies CASSLARTGNEQYF.

This sequence joins TRBV6-1 and TRBJ2-5; 9 bases map to TRBD1. Germline V gene lookup returns CDR1 MNHNS and CDR2 SASEGT. Germline trimming cut 6 bases from V and 5 bases from J; bases unmatched to any gene: 4. This CDR3 is built from 13 residues. The chain's CDR3 is CASRPDRGETQYF. The CDR3 DNA is TGTGCCAGCAGACCTGACAGGGGGGAGACCCAGTACTTC.

This clonotype was seen more than once but under ten times. The chain combines TRBV6-1 with TRBJ2-3; D possibly matches TRBD1 or TRBD2 (6 bases each). The CDR3 is made up of 15 amino acids. CDR1 and CDR2 from the germline V gene are MNHNS and SASEGT. The V end was cut by 6 bases, the J end by 0 bases, with 13 bases between. The CDR3 nucleotides read TGTGCCAGCAGAAATACAGGGACTAGCACAGATACGCAGTATTTT. It is translated as CASRNTGTSTDTQYF.

This clonotype was seen a handful of times. The rearrangement joins TRBV4-2 to TRBJ1-3; D ambiguous. Trimming took 0 bases from V and 10 from J, leaving 10 bases between them. The CDR3 runs 13 residues. Germline CDR1 reads LGHNA; CDR2 reads YNFKEQ. CDR3 sequence reads: CASSQEIRATIYF. CDR3 in DNA: TGTGCCAGCAGCCAAGAGATTAGGGCAACCATATATTTT.

This clonotype has just one count. The J gene is TRBJ2-7, the V gene TRBV4-1, with no clear D. Trimming removed 0 bases from V and 3 bases from J, with 9 bases in between. Per germline, CDR1 MGHRA and CDR2 YSYEKL. The CDR3 sequence is 14 residues long. CDR3 nucleotide sequence: TGCGCCAGCAGCCAAGAGTGGATCAGCTACGAGCAGTACTTC. Protein product: CASSQEWISYEQYF.

The chain couples TRBV20-1 to TRBJ2-1; D not certain. The CDR3 runs 15 residues. Germline CDR1 is DFQATT and CDR2 is SNEGSKA (reference sequence). With 6 bases removed from V and 8 bases from J, the gap between germline ends came to 23 bases. The CDR3 here is CSAIKLYLGGYEQFF. In DNA form, the CDR3 reads TGCAGTGCCATCAAACTGTACCTGGGCGGCTATGAGCAGTTCTTC.

The V and J genes are TRBV24-1 and TRBJ2-1; TRBD2 matches 10 bases. This CDR3 contains 21 residues. CDR1 and CDR2 from the germline V gene are KGHDR and SFDVKD. CDR3 in DNA: TGTGGGGCCAGTGATACCCAACCGGGACTAGCGTGGGGGGGGGGTTACAATGAGCAGTTCTTC. Translated: CGASDTQPGLAWGGGYNEQFF.

In this sample, this clonotype turned up many times. The chain carries TRBV12-3 or TRBV12-4 and TRBJ1-2; a weak D match, TRBD1 (5 bases). The CDR3 has 16 amino acids. Between the trimmed V and J ends, which lost 7 bases and 1 base, there was a span of 19 bases. This CDR3 reads CASTPGFGTRNYGYTF. The CDR3 DNA sequence: TGTGCCAGCACCCCCGGGTTTGGGACCCGTAACTATGGCTACACCTTC.